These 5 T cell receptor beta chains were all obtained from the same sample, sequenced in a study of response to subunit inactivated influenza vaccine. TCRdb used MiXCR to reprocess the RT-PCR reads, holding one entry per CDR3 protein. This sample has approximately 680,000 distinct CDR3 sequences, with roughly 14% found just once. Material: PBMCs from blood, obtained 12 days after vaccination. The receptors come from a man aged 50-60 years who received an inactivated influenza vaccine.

CDR3 loop: CSARLTGPETQYF. CDR3 in DNA: TGCAGTGCTAGATTGACAGGGCCGGAGACCCAGTACTTC. The chain couples TRBV20-1 to TRBJ2-5; 7 bases fit TRBD1. V shed 2 bases, J shed 5 bases, and the junction held 5 bases outside the gene matches. The CDR3 sequence is 13 residues long. CDR1 DFQATT and CDR2 SNEGSKA come from the germline V gene (reference sequence).

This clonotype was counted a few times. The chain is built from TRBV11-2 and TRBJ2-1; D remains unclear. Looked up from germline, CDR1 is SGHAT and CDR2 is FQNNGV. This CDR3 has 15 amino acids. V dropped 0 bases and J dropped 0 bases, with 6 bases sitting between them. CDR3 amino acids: CASSLDIRSYNEQFF. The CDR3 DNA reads TGTGCCAGCAGCTTAGACATTCGCTCCTACAATGAGCAGTTCTTC.

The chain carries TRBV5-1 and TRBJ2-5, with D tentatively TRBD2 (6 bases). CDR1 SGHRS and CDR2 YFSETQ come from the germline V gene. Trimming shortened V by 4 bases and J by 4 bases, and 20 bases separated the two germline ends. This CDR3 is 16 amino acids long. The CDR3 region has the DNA TGCGCCAGCAGCGCCTGGGCTAGCGCAGAGGTAGAGACCCAGTACTTC. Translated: CASSAWASAEVETQYF.

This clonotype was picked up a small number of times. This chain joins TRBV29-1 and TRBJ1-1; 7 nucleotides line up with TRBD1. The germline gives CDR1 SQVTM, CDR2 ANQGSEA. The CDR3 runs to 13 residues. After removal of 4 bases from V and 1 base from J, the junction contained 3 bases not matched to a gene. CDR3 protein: CSVGDRWNTEAFF. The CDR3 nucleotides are TGCAGCGTTGGGGACAGATGGAACACTGAAGCTTTCTTT. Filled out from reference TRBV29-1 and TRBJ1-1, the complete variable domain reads SAVISQKPSRDICQRGTSLTIQCQVDSQVTMMFWYRQQPGQSLTLIATANQGSEATYESGFVIDKFPISRPNLTFSTLTVSNMSPEDSSIYLCSVGDRWNTEAFFGQGTRLTVV.

The CDR3 reads CAIRGTSGEKLYEQYF. The CDR3 bases are TGTGCCATCAGGGGGACTAGCGGGGAGAAACTCTACGAGCAGTACTTC. The rearrangement joins TRBV10-3 to TRBJ2-7, with 13 bases matching TRBD2. This CDR3 has 16 amino acids. V dropped 6 bases and J dropped 3; count of bases not matched to a gene: 8. Germline V gives CDR1 ENHRY, CDR2 SYGVKD.